This T cell receptor (beta chain) was identified in a study of T cells in Graves' hyperthyroidism and ophthalmopathy. Findings and caveats of the study: Researchers found most expanded thyroid clonotypes above 0.001 in blood as well.

This clonotype was seen at least ten times. Its antigen is currently unknown. The authors obtained PBMCs from around 10 ml of fresh peripheral blood. The germline gives CDR1 LGHDT, CDR2 YNNKEL (reference sequence). Trimming pared 3 bases from V and 0 bases from J, leaving 9 bases between. This CDR3 has 15 amino acids. The investigators amplified TCR beta CDR3 regions from RNA transcripts. The HTBI primer set was used in a first-round RT-PCR of the TCR CDR3. TCRdb re-called the multiplex PCR reads with MiXCR, one entry per CDR3 protein. The sample lists 200,000 to 250,000 distinct CDR3 sequences, roughly 18% seen once, with around 43% in the top ten.

Input material: blood. V gene TRBV3-1 combines with J gene TRBJ2-1; the D is unclear. The receptor was isolated from a middle-aged man with Graves' hyperthyroidism. CDR3 DNA: TGTGCCAGCAGCCAGGCACACAACTCCTACAATGAGCAGTTCTTC. This sequence encodes CASSQAHNSYNEQFF.